This T cell receptor (beta chain) was observed in a study of blood T cell repertoires in COVID-19. Authors' methods: Amplification from reference gene primers served as the basis for estimated nucleated cell counts. Clones were sequenced by immunoSEQ multiplex PCR, and TCRdb holds only the in-frame ones, with some missing. V and J calls plus clone size are reproduced from that table; the DNA served to infer D and trimming. The sample comprises about 240,000 clones, about 89% of which are singletons, and 3.5% to 5% rests with the top ten. Clinical history as reported by participants underpinned cohort assignment. Two negative PCRs, clearance, or symptom resolution characterized the recovered Cohort 3 donors. The material sequenced was PBMCs or T cells enriched from blood (not recorded which). This receptor was obtained from a woman younger than 45 who had recovered from COVID-19.

The CDR3 region has the DNA TGTGCCAGCAGCCAAGATGTAGACAGGGCCACAGATACGCAGTATTTT. This encodes CASSQDVDRATDTQYF. The chain has TRBV3-1 (or the pseudogene TRBV3-2) and TRBJ2-3; 7 nucleotides match TRBD1. The CDR3 runs to 16 residues. The V and J ends lost 0 bases and 2 bases, in that order; junction bases with no gene match: 5. Germline loops: CDR1 LGHDT, CDR2 YNNKEL (reference sequence).